These 18 T cell receptor beta chains were all obtained from the same sample, sequenced in a study of blood T cells in healthy people across ages. For the second PCR, which ran for about 6 to 11 cycles, a sample-barcoded 5' primer and a J-beta primer mix were used. MiXCR, applied by TCRdb to the 5' RACE reads, yields one record per CDR3 protein. The repertoire holds about 1.4 million distinct CDR3 sequences, with almost 60% as singletons. Source material: blood. These receptors came from a man younger than 30 in good health.

V gene TRBV9 combines with J gene TRBJ2-5; possible D gene TRBD2, 6 bases. With the DNA end fitting TRBJ2-7 better, the J assignment may be wrong. CDR3 size: 12 residues. Looked up from germline, CDR1 is SGDLS and CDR2 is YYNGEE. CDR3 region: CASSAGTFEQYF. The CDR3 region has the DNA TGTGCCAGCAGCGCCGGGACTTTCGAGCAGTACTTC.

The chain is built from TRBV4-2 and TRBJ1-2; the D is unclear. Trimming pared 0 bases from V and 2 bases from J, leaving 7 bases between. The length of the CDR3 is 14 residues. Looked up from germline, CDR1 is LGHNA and CDR2 is YNFKEQ. CDR3 sequence reads: CASSQDFENYGYTF. In nucleotides, the CDR3 is TGTGCCAGCAGCCAAGATTTTGAGAACTATGGCTACACCTTC.

This chain links TRBV12-3 or TRBV12-4 with TRBJ1-5; D might be TRBD1 (6 bases). The CDR3 runs to 14 residues. Trimming pared 6 bases from V and 5 bases from J, leaving 14 bases between. Written as DNA, the CDR3 is TGTGCCAGCAGAACACAGGGAGGGGATCAGCCCCAGCATTTT. This translates into CASRTQGGDQPQHF.

This clonotype occurred once. The J gene is TRBJ2-4, the V gene TRBV20-1; the D call may be TRBD1 or TRBD2 (5 bases each). The CDR3 has 12 amino acids. Trimming stripped 1 base from V and 8 bases from J, with 9 bases between. CDR1 is DFQATT and CDR2 is SNEGSKA in the germline V gene (reference sequence). The CDR3 region is CSARGGVDIQYF. In DNA, the CDR3 is TGCAGTGCTAGAGGAGGGGTAGACATTCAGTACTTC.

The sample holds a few counts of this clonotype. The gene calls are TRBV5-1 and TRBJ2-7; the D is unclear. V gave up 0 bases and J gave up 1 base, with 8 bases separating them. The CDR3 sequence is 14 residues long. Germline loops: CDR1 SGHRS, CDR2 YFSETQ. In nucleotides, the CDR3 is TGCGCCAGCAGCTTGGCCAGTCGTTCCTACGAGCAGTACTTC. It yields the protein CASSLASRSYEQYF. Full variable domain (remainder filled in from reference TRBV5-1 and TRBJ2-7): KAGVTQTPRYLIKTRGQQVTLSCSPISGHRSVSWYQQTPGQGLQFLFEYFSETQRNKGNFPGRFSGRQFSNSRSEMNVSTLELGDSALYLCASSLASRSYEQYFGPGTRLTVT.

The V call is TRBV4-1, the J call TRBJ2-1; D possibly corresponds to TRBD2 (5 bases). Germline CDR1 and CDR2: MGHRA and YSYEKL. V was trimmed by 0 bases and J by 0 bases, leaving 12 bases between them. There are 17 residues in the CDR3. CDR3 nucleotides: TGCGCCAGCAGCCAAGATGGGAGCGCGAGCTCCTACAATGAGCAGTTCTTC. As protein: CASSQDGSASSYNEQFF.

This clonotype was picked up a small number of times. V is TRBV25-1 and J is TRBJ2-2; D remains unclear. Germline CDR1 and CDR2: MGHDK and SYGVNS. The CDR3 extends over 12 amino acids. V dropped 1 base and J dropped 5 bases, with 2 bases sitting between them. CDR3 sequence: CASSEWTGELFF. The CDR3 region has the DNA TGTGCCAGCAGTGAATGGACCGGGGAGCTGTTTTTT.

This clonotype was observed a few times. V usage is TRBV27 and J usage is TRBJ2-7; D remains unclear. This CDR3 contains 15 residues. Between the trimmed V and J ends, which lost 0 bases and 3 bases, there was a span of 12 bases. Germline values: CDR1 MNHEY, CDR2 SMNVEV (reference sequence). CDR3: CASSLSLFSGYEQYF. The DNA of the CDR3 is TGTGCCAGCAGTTTATCTCTCTTTTCGGGCTACGAGCAGTACTTC.

The gene calls are TRBV7-9 and TRBJ2-1; D gene ambiguous. CDR3 length equals 14 residues. The germline CDR1 and CDR2 sequences are SEHNR and FQNEAQ (reference sequence). The V end was cut by 3 bases, the J end by 8 bases, with 14 bases between. CDR3 residues: CASSFQSPGDEQFF. The CDR3 DNA follows: TGTGCCAGCAGCTTCCAGTCTCCCGGCGATGAGCAGTTCTTC.

The J gene is TRBJ1-6, the V gene TRBV25-1, with TRBD1 as a possible D gene (5 bases). CDR3 length equals 16 residues. V was cut by 2 bases and J by 9 bases, with 17 bases left in between. Germline V gives CDR1 MGHDK, CDR2 SYGVNS. CDR3 DNA: TGTGCCAGCAGTGAACCTGACCAGGGCTTAGGTTCACCCCTCCACTTT. Amino acid sequence: CASSEPDQGLGSPLHF. The full variable domain, completed using reference TRBV25-1 and TRBJ1-6, is EADIYQTPRYLVIGTGKKITLECSQTMGHDKMYWYQQDPGMELHLIHYSYGVNSTEKGDLSSESTVSRIRTEHFPLTLESARPSHTSQYLCASSEPDQGLGSPLHFGNGTRLTVT.

The CDR3, as DNA: TGTGCCAGCAGCCGAGGCCGTTTTGAGCAGTTCTTC. It translates to CASSRGRFEQFF. The V and J genes are TRBV14 and TRBJ2-1; D unresolved. Looked up from germline, CDR1 is SGHDN and CDR2 is FVKESK. The CDR3 loop spans 12 amino acids. Trimming cost V 4 bases and J 9 bases, with 10 bases left between them.

The sample holds one count of this clonotype. V usage is TRBV5-1 and J usage is TRBJ2-1, with 11 bases aligning to TRBD2. This CDR3 has 16 amino acids. Germline V gene lookup returns CDR1 SGHRS and CDR2 YFSETQ. Trimming removed 4 bases from V and 4 bases from J; junction bases left unmatched: 7. The CDR3 protein is CASSRPGTSGYNEQFF. The CDR3 nucleotides are TGCGCCAGCAGCAGACCGGGGACTAGCGGATACAATGAGCAGTTCTTC.

This clonotype was observed a few times. The rearrangement joins TRBV20-1 to TRBJ2-5, with 7 bases that match TRBD2. This CDR3 spans 15 amino acids. Looked up from germline, CDR1 is DFQATT and CDR2 is SNEGSKA (reference sequence). The V segment lost 4 bases and the J segment 5 bases; nucleotides outside the gene matches: 13. The CDR3 region has the DNA TGCAGTGCTACGGTTGTTACGGGAGGCTGGGAGACCCAGTACTTC. Its protein is CSATVVTGGWETQYF.

The chain employs TRBV6-2 or TRBV6-3 and TRBJ2-5; TRBD1 or TRBD2 may be the D gene (5 bases each). The J call may be in error: the DNA end matches TRBJ2-7 better. The germline V gene has CDR1 MNHEY and CDR2 SVGEGT. This CDR3 has 12 residues. The CDR3 loop reads CASKGPTGEQYF. The CDR3 bases are TGTGCCAGCAAGGGACCGACCGGCGAGCAGTACTTC.

The CDR3 spells CASSPGSEYPYEQYF. The CDR3 DNA sequence: TGTGCCAGCAGCCCCGGAAGTGAGTATCCCTACGAGCAGTACTTC. The chain is built from TRBV4-2 and TRBJ2-7; D unresolved. CDR3 length: 15 residues. Germline values: CDR1 LGHNA, CDR2 YNFKEQ. The V and J ends lost 4 bases and 2 bases respectively, with 15 bases between them.

This clonotype turned up a few times. The chain carries TRBV14 and TRBJ2-7; 10 nucleotides match TRBD2. Germline trimming cut 6 bases from V and 4 bases from J; bases unmatched to any gene: 9. Germline lookup yields CDR1 SGHDN and CDR2 FVKESK. The CDR3 is made up of 15 amino acids. The CDR3 DNA is TGTGCCAGCAGGTTTAGCGGGAGGCTCGGGTACGAGCAGTACTTC. This translates into CASRFSGRLGYEQYF.

This clonotype was counted a few times. The V gene is TRBV20-1, the J gene TRBJ1-2, with 8 bases lining up with TRBD1. Per germline, CDR1 DFQATT and CDR2 SNEGSKA (reference sequence). This CDR3 comprises 14 residues. V was pared by 0 bases and J by 6 bases, with 6 bases of the junction left unmatched. CDR3 residues: CSARDRRGLHGYTF. The CDR3 DNA reads TGCAGTGCTAGAGATCGCAGGGGGCTCCATGGCTACACCTTC.

V and J are TRBV3-1 and TRBJ2-2; 14 nucleotides match TRBD2. CDR1 LGHDT and CDR2 YNNKEL come from the germline V gene (reference sequence). The CDR3 loop spans 18 amino acids. Trimming took 3 bases from V and 5 from J; bases not matched to a gene: 8. The CDR3 DNA reads TGTGCCAGCAGCCATTGGGGACTAGCGGGAGATCGGACCGGGGAGCTGTTTTTT. This translates into CASSHWGLAGDRTGELFF.